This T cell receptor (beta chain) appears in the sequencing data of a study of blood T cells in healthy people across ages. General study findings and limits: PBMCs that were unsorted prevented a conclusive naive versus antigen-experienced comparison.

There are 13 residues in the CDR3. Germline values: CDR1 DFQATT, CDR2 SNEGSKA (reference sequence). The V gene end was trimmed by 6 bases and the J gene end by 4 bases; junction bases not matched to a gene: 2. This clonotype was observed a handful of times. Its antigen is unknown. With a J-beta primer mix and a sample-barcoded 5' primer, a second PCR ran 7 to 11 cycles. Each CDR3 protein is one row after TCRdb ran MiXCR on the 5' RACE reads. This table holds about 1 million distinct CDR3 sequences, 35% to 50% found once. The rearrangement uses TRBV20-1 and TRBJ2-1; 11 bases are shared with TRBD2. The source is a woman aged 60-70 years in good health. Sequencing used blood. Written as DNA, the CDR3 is TGCAGTGCCCGACTAGCGGGGTACAATGAGCAGTTCTTC. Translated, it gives CSARLAGYNEQFF.